Listed below are T cell receptor beta chains from one sample, sequenced in a study of blood T cell repertoires in COVID-19. TCRdb keeps only in-frame clones here, not all; method: immunoSEQ multiplex PCR. This sample has about 200,000 clones, with approximately 82% found just once. Specimen: peripheral blood. The receptors here all came from a woman in her forties with acute or convalescent COVID-19. CDR3s include the opening cysteine and the closing phenylalanine or tryptophan. A D gene is named only where the DNA matches it firmly. Clone size is given for some rows only: seen once, a few or many times, or a class if the clone is expanded.

cdr3_aa | cdr3_nt | v_call | d_call | clone_size | j_call
CASSRASIAGNTIYF | TGTGCCAGCAGCCGAGCATCTATAGCTGGAAACACCATATATTTT | TRBV9 | . | . | TRBJ1-3
CASSLRDTGELFF | TGTGCCAGCAGCCTACGGGACACCGGGGAGCTGTTTTTT | TRBV7-9 | . | . | TRBJ2-2
CASSSDRFQPQHF | TGTGCCAGCAGCTCTGACAGGTTTCAGCCCCAGCATTTT | TRBV3-1/TRBV3-2 | . | . | TRBJ1-5
CASSVPGYEQYF | TGTGCCAGCAGTGTCCCGGGATACGAGCAGTACTTC | TRBV2 | . | . | TRBJ2-7
CAWNPGTGGIEQYF | TGTGCCTGGAATCCTGGGACAGGGGGAATCGAGCAGTACTTC | TRBV30 | TRBD1 | . | TRBJ2-7
CASSPARQTAQETQYF | TGTGCCAGCAGCCCTGCCCGACAGACGGCACAAGAGACCCAGTACTTC | TRBV7-8 | . | . | TRBJ2-5
CASSQRGTEAFF | TGCGCCAGCAGCCAGCGAGGCACTGAAGCTTTCTTT | TRBV5-1 | . | once | TRBJ1-1
CASSQYNEQYF | TGTGCCAGTAGCCAATACAACGAGCAGTACTTC | TRBV19 | . | . | TRBJ2-7
CASSRSGLAGVAHIQYF | TGTGCCAGCAGCCGGTCGGGGCTAGCGGGAGTAGCGCACATTCAGTACTTC | TRBV14 | TRBD2 | . | TRBJ2-4
CATSRVRTGGEQYF | TGTGCCACCAGCAGAGTAAGGACAGGAGGCGAGCAGTACTTC | TRBV15 | TRBD1 | . | TRBJ2-7
CASTPGGRTFSYEQYF | TGTGCCAGCACCCCTGGGGGGAGGACGTTTAGCTACGAGCAGTACTTC | TRBV6-2/TRBV6-3 | . | . | TRBJ2-7
CASSLGGLQVEQYF | TGTGCCAGCAGCTTAGGGGGACTCCAGGTCGAGCAGTACTTC | TRBV11-3 | . | . | TRBJ2-7
CASSWAGDNEQFF | TGTGCCAGCAGCTGGGCGGGGGACAATGAGCAGTTCTTC | TRBV7-3 | TRBD2 | . | TRBJ2-1
CASSPGQGNPNTGELFF | TGCGCCAGCAGCCCGGGACAGGGGAACCCGAACACCGGGGAGCTGTTTTTT | TRBV5-1 | TRBD1 | . | TRBJ2-2
CASSPGTGGNGYTF | TGTGCCAGCTCACCAGGGACAGGGGGCAATGGCTACACCTTC | TRBV18 | TRBD1 | . | TRBJ1-2
CASSIDSGNTIYF | TGCGCCAGCAGCATAGACTCTGGAAACACCATATATTTT | TRBV5-1 | . | . | TRBJ1-3
CSVEEGDSKLFF | TGCAGCGTTGAAGAGGGGGACAGCAAACTGTTTTTT | TRBV29-1 | TRBD1 | . | TRBJ1-4
CASSLVAGGIDGYTF | TGTGCCAGCAGCTTAGTTGCAGGGGGCATAGATGGCTACACCTTC | TRBV11-2 | TRBD1 | . | TRBJ1-2
CAWSVGGQGYEQYF | TGTGCCTGGAGTGTGGGGGGACAGGGTTACGAGCAGTACTTC | TRBV30 | TRBD1 | . | TRBJ2-7
CASSWTNDNSPLHF | TGTGCCAGCTCTTGGACAAACGATAATTCACCCCTCCACTTT | TRBV6-5 | . | once | TRBJ1-6
CAWSIPGTEAFF | TGTGCCTGGAGTATCCCAGGGACTGAAGCTTTCTTT | TRBV30 | . | once | TRBJ1-1
CASSLDGGPGELFF | TGCGCCAGCAGCTTGGATGGGGGCCCCGGGGAGCTGTTTTTT | TRBV5-1 | . | . | TRBJ2-2
CASSRGLAASNGDTQYF | TGCGCCAGCAGCCGAGGACTAGCGGCAAGCAACGGAGATACGCAGTATTTT | TRBV5-1 | TRBD2 | . | TRBJ2-3
CASSPRVRGGTEAFF | TGTGCCAGCAGCCCTCGGGTCAGGGGCGGGACTGAAGCTTTCTTT | TRBV7-2 | . | . | TRBJ1-1
CASSFNWGARWGTEAFF | TGTGCCAGCAGTTTCAACTGGGGCGCACGATGGGGCACTGAAGCTTTCTTT | TRBV21-1 | . | . | TRBJ1-1
CATSEAGGDEQFF | TGTGCCACCAGTGAGGCTGGGGGCGATGAGCAGTTCTTC | TRBV24-1 | . | few | TRBJ2-1
CASSGTGAYNEQFF | TGTGCCAGCAGCGGGACAGGCGCCTACAATGAGCAGTTCTTC | TRBV2 | TRBD1 | . | TRBJ2-1
CASSMSWTTYEQYF | TGTGCCAGTAGTATGTCCTGGACAACCTACGAGCAGTACTTC | TRBV19 | . | . | TRBJ2-7
CASSLGGHTEAFF | TGTGCCAGCAGTTTAGGGGGCCACACTGAAGCTTTCTTT | TRBV27 | . | . | TRBJ1-1
CASSLVSASTYEQYF | TGCGCCAGCAGCTTGGTTTCAGCGTCGACCTACGAGCAGTACTTC | TRBV5-1 | . | . | TRBJ2-7
CASSKGTGYRTDTQYF | TGTGCCAGCAGCAAGGGGACAGGCTACCGCACAGATACGCAGTATTTT | TRBV3-1/TRBV3-2 | TRBD1 | . | TRBJ2-3